The rows below give T cell receptor beta chains drawn from one sample of a study of beta chain features in type 1 diabetes. Using immunoSEQ multiplex PCR, the repertoire was profiled, and TCRdb retains in-frame clones only, with some absent. The sample holds tens of thousands of clones, about 51% seen once. The sequenced sample was Tregs from blood. The receptor source for this set is a woman between 18 and 29 years old in good health. Each CDR3 is given with its conserved first and last residue. The D gene is left open where the match is weak. Clone size appears in some rows only: once, few, many, or a class for an expanded clone.

clone_size	d_call	v_call	j_call	cdr3_aa	cdr3_nt
-	-	TRBV30	TRBJ2-4	CAWRWSGLAKNIQYF	TGTGCCTGGAGGTGGTCGGGGTTAGCCAAAAACATTCAGTACTTC
-	TRBD1	TRBV7-9	TRBJ2-3	CASSLRTGRGDTQYF	TGTGCCAGCAGCCTCAGGACAGGGCGAGGTGATACGCAGTATTTT
-	-	TRBV7-2	TRBJ2-5	CASTLSSLRETQYF	TGTGCCAGCACCCTTTCTAGCTTAAGAGAGACCCAGTACTTC
-	-	TRBV5-1	TRBJ1-2	CASSLGRNYGYTF	TGCGCCAGCAGCCTGGGGAGGAACTATGGCTACACCTTC
-	TRBD1	TRBV11-2	TRBJ2-7	CASSLDGPGTGRSYEQYF	TGTGCCAGCAGCTTAGATGGCCCAGGGACAGGGAGGTCCTACGAGCAGTACTTC
-	TRBD2	TRBV7-2	TRBJ2-1	CASSGGATSGTNEQFF	TGTGCCAGCAGCGGGGGGGCGACTAGCGGGACTAATGAGCAGTTCTTC
-	TRBD2	TRBV7-2	TRBJ2-1	CASSLTGGLYNEQFF	TGTGCCAGCAGCTTAACGGGAGGGCTGTACAATGAGCAGTTCTTC
-	TRBD1	TRBV6-5	TRBJ1-2	CASSYSTGGYGYTF	TGTGCCAGCAGTTACTCAACAGGGGGCTATGGCTACACCTTC
-	-	TRBV19	TRBJ2-5	CASSIKTGRGETQYF	TGTGCCAGTAGTATTAAGACAGGTCGGGGTGAGACCCAGTACTTC
-	TRBD2	TRBV30	TRBJ2-5	CAWSGFGVAGDWTQYF	TGTGCCTGGAGTGGATTTGGGGTAGCGGGAGATTGGACCCAGTACTTC
once	TRBD1	TRBV6-1	TRBJ1-2	CASSETGVYGYTF	TGTGCCAGCAGTGAGACAGGGGTCTATGGCTACACCTTC
-	-	TRBV5-1	TRBJ2-1	CASSLRNGGYNEQFF	TGCGCCAGCAGCTTGCGGAACGGAGGCTACAATGAGCAGTTCTTC
few	TRBD1	TRBV29-1	TRBJ1-5	CSVGDRVGNQPQHF	TGCAGCGTCGGGGACAGGGTAGGGAATCAGCCCCAGCATTTT
-	-	TRBV29-1	TRBJ2-7	CSVPVEGGGQYF	TGCAGCGTCCCTGTGGAGGGAGGTGGGCAGTACTTC
few	-	TRBV28	TRBJ2-5	CASSSQDQETQYF	TGTGCCAGCAGCTCCCAGGACCAAGAGACCCAGTACTTC
-	TRBD2	TRBV7-3	TRBJ2-5	CASSSLTSGRSETQYF	TGTGCCAGCAGCTCACTGACTAGCGGGAGATCAGAGACCCAGTACTTC
-	TRBD2	TRBV7-8	TRBJ2-1	CASSALAAGWNEQFF	TGTGCCAGCAGCGCACTAGCGGCAGGGTGGAATGAGCAGTTCTTC
-	-	TRBV9	TRBJ1-1	CASSPRTGEAFF	TGTGCCAGCAGCCCGCGTACGGGTGAAGCTTTCTTT
-	-	TRBV6-5	TRBJ1-2	CASRLTQVSGGYTF	TGTGCCAGCAGGCTCACTCAGGTTAGCGGTGGCTACACCTTC
-	TRBD2	TRBV4-3	TRBJ2-1	CASSQDLGLAGGPSEQFF	TGCGCCAGCAGCCAAGATTTGGGACTAGCGGGAGGGCCAAGTGAGCAGTTCTTC
few	TRBD1	TRBV7-3	TRBJ2-7	CASSQSGTGTYEQYF	TGTGCCAGCAGCCAGTCCGGGACAGGAACCTACGAGCAGTACTTC
-	TRBD1	TRBV6-1	TRBJ2-1	CASRSRDRGFGEQFF	TGTGCCAGCAGGTCCCGGGACAGGGGTTTCGGGGAGCAGTTCTTC
-	-	TRBV19	TRBJ2-7	CASSIGQVGSEQYF	TGTGCCAGTAGTATAGGACAGGTGGGGAGCGAGCAGTACTTC
few	TRBD2	TRBV6-1	TRBJ2-1	CASSELAGGAYNEQFF	TGTGCCAGCAGTGAACTAGCGGGAGGGGCCTACAATGAGCAGTTCTTC
-	-	TRBV7-8	TRBJ2-5	CASSSYQETQYF	TGTGCCAGCAGCTCGTACCAAGAGACCCAGTACTTC
-	-	TRBV29-1	TRBJ1-1	CSVAPAIYTEAFF	TGCAGCGTTGCTCCAGCGATCTACACTGAAGCTTTCTTT
-	TRBD1	TRBV7-2	TRBJ1-2	CASSLDTGTGSGGYTF	TGTGCCAGCAGCTTAGATACCGGGACAGGGTCCGGCGGCTACACCTTC
few	TRBD2	TRBV18	TRBJ2-7	CASSPYLAGVLSSSYEQYF	TGTGCCAGCTCACCATACCTAGCGGGAGTTTTGTCTTCTAGTTACGAGCAGTACTTC
few	-	TRBV5-6	TRBJ2-4	CASSATAIQYF	TGTGCCAGCAGCGCGACAGCTATTCAGTACTTC
-	TRBD2	TRBV19	TRBJ2-1	CASSTLAGVAEQFF	TGTGCCAGTAGTACTCTAGCGGGAGTGGCAGAGCAGTTCTTC
-	-	TRBV10-3	TRBJ2-1	CASTVRTYNEQFF	TGTGCCAGCACAGTCAGGACCTACAATGAGCAGTTCTTC
-	TRBD2	TRBV15	TRBJ2-1	CATSRATSGPYNEQFF	TGTGCCACCAGCAGGGCTACTAGCGGGCCCTACAATGAGCAGTTCTTC
-	TRBD2	TRBV7-9	TRBJ2-1	CASSFFLTSGRYNEQFF	TGTGCCAGCAGCTTTTTCCTCACTAGCGGGCGGTACAATGAGCAGTTCTTC
-	-	TRBV7-6	TRBJ2-7	CASSELPGLQYF	TGTGCCAGCAGCGAATTACCGGGACTCCAGTACTTC
few	-	TRBV7-2	TRBJ2-3	CASSLFGGYTDTQYF	TGTGCCAGCAGCTTATTTGGCGGGTACACAGATACGCAGTATTTT
once	TRBD2	TRBV6-6	TRBJ2-3	CASSSGTSGGTDTQYF	TGTGCCAGCAGTTCCGGGACTAGCGGAGGCACAGATACGCAGTATTTT
-	TRBD2	TRBV18	TRBJ2-2	CASSRPLATNTGELFF	TGTGCCAGCTCGAGGCCACTAGCGACCAACACCGGGGAGCTGTTTTTT
-	TRBD2	TRBV2	TRBJ2-2	CASSETGLANGELFF	TGTGCCAGCAGTGAAACGGGACTAGCAAACGGGGAGCTGTTTTTT
-	-	TRBV30	TRBJ1-2	CAWSLIRGYGYTF	TGTGCCTGGAGTCTCATACGGGGCTATGGCTACACCTTC
few	TRBD1	TRBV28	TRBJ2-5	CASSRRGLGETQYF	TGTGCCAGCAGCCGTAGGGGGCTAGGAGAGACCCAGTACTTC
few	-	TRBV29-1	TRBJ2-5	CSANRGQETQYF	TGCAGCGCTAATAGGGGCCAAGAGACCCAGTACTTC
few	-	TRBV5-1	TRBJ1-3	CASSQFSGNTIYF	TGCGCCAGCAGCCAGTTCTCCGGAAACACCATATATTTT
few	TRBD2	TRBV6-5	TRBJ2-3	CASRRTSGTDTQYF	TGTGCCAGCAGGAGGACTAGCGGCACAGATACGCAGTATTTT
few	-	TRBV30	TRBJ2-1	CAWSVSPFRSEQFF	TGTGCCTGGAGTGTAAGCCCCTTCCGTAGTGAGCAGTTCTTC
few	TRBD1	TRBV29-1	TRBJ1-4	CSVATGGRNEKLFF	TGCAGCGTAGCGACAGGGGGCCGGAATGAAAAACTGTTTTTT
few	TRBD2	TRBV28	TRBJ2-7	CASSTTGGGSYEQYF	TGTGCCAGCAGCACGACGGGCGGGGGATCCTACGAGCAGTACTTC
-	TRBD2	TRBV19	TRBJ2-1	CASNFVAGGSNEQFF	TGTGCCAGTAATTTCGTAGCGGGAGGCTCCAATGAGCAGTTCTTC
-	TRBD1	TRBV6-5	TRBJ1-3	CASRGTGRSGNTIYF	TGTGCCAGCAGGGGGACAGGGCGCTCTGGAAACACCATATATTTT
-	TRBD1	TRBV7-8	TRBJ2-7	CASSYTGDEQYF	TGTGCCAGCAGCTATACAGGGGACGAGCAGTACTTC
-	-	TRBV5-1	TRBJ1-1	CASSLAPLGGNTEAFF	TGCGCCAGCAGCTTGGCCCCTTTAGGAGGGAACACTGAAGCTTTCTTT
-	TRBD1	TRBV7-3	TRBJ1-1	CASSQGAQMKSTEAFF	TGTGCCAGCAGCCAGGGGGCGCAGATGAAAAGCACTGAAGCTTTCTTT
-	-	TRBV6-1	TRBJ2-3	CASTETGRTDTQYF	TGTGCCAGCACCGAGACAGGGAGGACAGATACGCAGTATTTT
-	-	TRBV7-2	TRBJ2-5	CASSLDRVRETQYF	TGTGCCAGCAGCTTAGACAGGGTACGAGAGACCCAGTACTTC
-	-	TRBV28	TRBJ1-1	CASKRGFEAFF	TGTGCCAGCAAGAGGGGGTTTGAAGCTTTCTTT
few	TRBD2	TRBV28	TRBJ2-7	CASSLPVAGAREQYF	TGTGCCAGCAGTTTACCCGTAGCGGGAGCTCGGGAGCAGTACTTC
few	-	TRBV7-6	TRBJ2-7	CASSPRRRATTYEQYF	TGTGCCAGCAGCCCGAGGAGGCGGGCCACCACCTACGAGCAGTACTTC
-	TRBD2	TRBV5-1	TRBJ2-3	CASSLLLAGVSSTDTQYF	TGCGCCAGCAGCTTGCTACTAGCGGGAGTTTCCAGCACAGATACGCAGTATTTT
-	TRBD2	TRBV30	TRBJ2-2	CAWSGLAGVIGELFF	TGTGCCTGGAGTGGGTTAGCGGGAGTCATCGGGGAGCTGTTTTTT
-	-	TRBV7-2	TRBJ2-2	CASSPWGSGNTGELFF	TGTGCCAGCAGCCCCTGGGGTAGCGGGAACACCGGGGAGCTGTTTTTT
few	TRBD1	TRBV7-2	TRBJ2-1	CASSVQGWDEQFF	TGTGCCAGCAGCGTACAGGGGTGGGATGAGCAGTTCTTC